Listed below are T cell receptor beta chains from one sample, sequenced in a study of CD8 T cells in Susac syndrome. MiXCR, applied by TCRdb to the immunoSEQ multiplex PCR reads, yields one record per CDR3 protein. The table has 95,000 to 150,000 distinct CDR3 sequences, roughly 95% seen once. The sample taken for sequencing was CD4+ T cells from PBMCs. These receptors originate from a human donor with Susac syndrome. CDR3s leave out the opening cysteine and the closing phenylalanine or tryptophan. The order of the fields is J gene, V gene, D gene, CDR3 protein. D genes are given only for firm matches.

>TRBJ2-7|TRBV20-1|TRBD1
SARRQGASSYEQY
>TRBJ2-1|TRBV6-2/TRBV6-3|TRBD2
ASDNKREGINEQF
>TRBJ1-1|TRBV6-5|.
ASRTGGMNTEAF
>TRBJ2-3|TRBV5-4|TRBD1
ASSLGTGMADTQY
>TRBJ2-1|TRBV3-1|.
ASSFLAEEQF
>TRBJ2-1|TRBV18|.
ASSPQSAISYNEQF
>TRBJ2-5|TRBV3-1|.
ASSQDIRGSETQY
>TRBJ2-7|TRBV18|.
ASSPSKEQY
>TRBJ1-2|TRBV19|.
ASSMSRSVDT
>TRBJ1-2|TRBV18|.
ASSPARDYGYT
>TRBJ1-4|TRBV5-6|.
ASSLGQVMDEKLF
>TRBJ2-1|TRBV7-8|.
ASSLVPVRYSYNEQF
>TRBJ2-2|TRBV3-1|.
ASSHKRWTGELF
>TRBJ2-4|TRBV30|.
AWSGENIQY
>TRBJ2-7|TRBV3-1|.
ASSQGSYRTSYEQY
>TRBJ2-5|TRBV20-1|TRBD1
SAYRGTETQY
>TRBJ1-1|TRBV5-6|.
ASSLPGADTEAF
>TRBJ2-3|TRBV24-1|.
ATSDWASADTQY
>TRBJ1-2|TRBV2|.
ASSDDGNYGYT
>TRBJ2-3|TRBV24-1|TRBD2
ATSDSLARSTDTQY
>TRBJ2-6|TRBV19|.
ASSIAYSGANVLT
>TRBJ2-3|TRBV3-1|.
ASSRDQGRDTQY
>TRBJ2-1|TRBV1|.
TSSPLVAGVPEQF
>TRBJ2-7|TRBV9|.
ASSVDLAREQY
>TRBJ1-1|TRBV25-1|TRBD1
ASSTQTGLTEAF
>TRBJ1-1|TRBV11-2|TRBD1
ASSFRQGGRGTEAF
>TRBJ2-1|TRBV29-1|TRBD1
SVAGTGPYNEQF
>TRBJ1-2|TRBV5-1|.
ASSLDSGSGRIYGYT
>TRBJ2-3|TRBV18|.
ASSPGGPSTDTQY
>TRBJ2-5|TRBV5-4|.
ASSLHNQETQY
>TRBJ2-2|TRBV7-9|.
ASSLPLYTGELF
>TRBJ2-1|TRBV3-1|.
ASSQAGEVNEQF
>TRBJ2-7|TRBV28|.
ASRVSRFPSYEQY
>TRBJ2-7|TRBV2|.
ASILGSGYEQY
>TRBJ2-5|TRBV6-6|.
ASSTFGEETQY
>TRBJ2-2|TRBV24-1|TRBD1
ATSDSTGTGGNTGELF
>TRBJ1-3|TRBV30|TRBD1
AWSGQVSGNTIY
>TRBJ2-7|TRBV6-5|.
ASSYSLRGSYEQY
>TRBJ1-1|TRBV24-1|.
ATSDWQNTEAF
>TRBJ2-3|TRBV7-2|.
ASSPSWVESGSTQY
>TRBJ2-7|TRBV7-9|.
ASSLALAGAAYEQY
>TRBJ2-7|TRBV6-6|TRBD2
ASTSSGRTYEQY
>TRBJ2-3|TRBV2|.
ASSGGLTDTQY
>TRBJ2-3|TRBV20-1|TRBD1
SARAASGGTFTDTQY
>TRBJ2-7|TRBV18|.
ASSPPSRSSYEQY
>TRBJ1-1|TRBV20-1|.
SAKPGRANTEAF